This T cell receptor beta chain derives from a study of T cell changes during pregnancy in multiple sclerosis. Clones were read by immunoSEQ multiplex PCR, and TCRdb kept only the in-frame ones, dropping some. Among tens of thousands of clones listed, 90% to 95% were seen once. Germline CDR1 and CDR2: LNHDA and SQIVND (reference sequence). CDR3 length: 13 amino acids. V shed 6 bases and J shed 4 bases, with 10 bases lying between them. This sequence was found in a female donor in good health, enrolled as a control in a pregnancy study. The chain links TRBV19 to TRBJ1-3, with D perhaps TRBD1 (5 bases). Specimen: peripheral blood, collected in the first trimester of pregnancy. The CDR3: CASRGTPGNTIYF. The CDR3 DNA follows: TGTGCCAGTAGGGGGACTCCCGGAAACACCATATATTTT.